Below are 19 T cell receptor beta chains sequenced from a single sample in a study of T cell repertoires in aging, cancer and after chemotherapy. Multiplex touch-down PCR with TRB-A/B primers amplified rearranged V-D-J TRB sequences. Each CDR3 protein is one row after TCRdb ran MiXCR on the multiplex PCR reads. This table has 2,000 or so distinct CDR3 sequences, 24% appearing once. Peripheral blood genomic DNA, not sorted cells or RNA, was the template. Specimen: blood. All receptors come from a human donor with a solid tumor.

This clonotype counts as medium-sized (0.01 to 0.1%). The chain uses TRBV19 and TRBJ1-1, with D hard to call. The CDR3 covers 13 residues. From germline, CDR1 is LNHDA and CDR2 SQIVND (reference sequence). Trimming pared 3 bases from V and 4 bases from J, leaving 9 bases between. CDR3 sequence: CASSIRKGTEAFF. CDR3 sequence (DNA): TGTGCCAGTAGTATTAGGAAGGGCACTGAAGCTTTCTTT.

By share, this clonotype counts as medium-sized. V gene TRBV7-9 combines with J gene TRBJ2-3; D ambiguous. This CDR3 has 13 residues. Germline loops: CDR1 SEHNR, CDR2 FQNEAQ (reference sequence). Deletions cut 4 bases from V and 0 bases from J, with 5 bases between. The CDR3 protein is CASSSLSTDTQYF. The DNA for the CDR3 is TGTGCCAGCAGCTCTCTGAGCACAGATACGCAGTATTTT.

In this sample, this clonotype turned up once. This chain joins TRBV13 and TRBJ1-5; D perhaps matches TRBD1 (6 bases). The CDR3 has 15 amino acids. V lost 5 bases, J lost 0 bases, and 11 bases lay in between. CDR1 is PRHDT and CDR2 is FYEKMQ in the germline V gene (reference sequence). The CDR3 protein is CASSQGQYSNQPQHF. CDR3 DNA: TGTGCCAGCAGCCAAGGACAGTATAGCAATCAGCCCCAGCATTTT.

The gene calls are TRBV4-2 and TRBJ1-4, with D possibly TRBD1 on 5 matching bases. V was pared by 4 bases and J by 3 bases, with 15 bases between. This CDR3 has 16 amino acids. CDR1 is LGHNA and CDR2 is YNFKEQ in the germline V gene. The CDR3 nucleotides are TGTGCCAGCAGCCCCGCCGGGACGGTATCTAATGAAAAACTGTTTTTT. Protein product: CASSPAGTVSNEKLFF.

The V call is TRBV7-6, the J call TRBJ2-7; 10 positions match TRBD1. Losses at the gene ends were 5 bases for V and 5 bases for J; bases not matched to a gene: 3. This CDR3 has 13 residues. Germline V gives CDR1 SGHVS, CDR2 FNYEAQ. This CDR3 is CASSRTGGDEQYF. For the CDR3, the DNA is TGTGCCAGCAGCAGGACAGGGGGGGACGAGCAGTACTTC.

This clonotype rates as medium-sized. The V gene is TRBV6-2 or TRBV6-3, the J gene TRBJ2-3; unclear D gene. Germline V gene sequence: CDR1 MNHEY, CDR2 SVGEGT. The CDR3 is 13 amino acids. V gave up 0 bases and J gave up 6 bases, with 7 bases separating them. The CDR3 protein is CASSYSLRDTQYF. CDR3 bases: TGTGCCAGCAGTTACTCCTTAAGGGATACGCAGTATTTT.

Turning to this clonotype: This may be a read error, as it is one base from a much larger clone. The rearrangement links TRBV18 to TRBJ1-2; D is unclear. The CDR3 is made up of 12 amino acids. V shed 5 bases and J shed 3 bases, with 7 bases lying between them. Germline assignment: CDR1 KGHSH and CDR2 LQKENI. Here the CDR3 reads CASSDRYYGYTF. The CDR3 DNA reads TGTGCCAGCTCAGATAGGTACTATGGCTACACCTTC.

Regarding this clonotype: A much larger clone lies a single base off, so this may be a read error. The chain combines TRBV5-6 with TRBJ2-3; D possibly corresponds to TRBD1 (7 bases). In germline, CDR1 is SGHDT, CDR2 YYEEEE. Trimming shortened V by 8 bases and J by 5 bases, and 15 bases separated the two germline ends. The CDR3 loop spans 13 amino acids. Here the CDR3 reads CARSVQGGDTQYF. DNA of the CDR3: TGTGCCAGAAGTGTCCAGGGGGGAGATACGCAGTATTTT.

Judged by abundance, this clonotype is medium-sized. The chain has TRBV10-3 and TRBJ2-7, with D hard to call. Trimming pared 2 bases from V and 1 base from J, leaving 12 bases between. Germline loops: CDR1 ENHRY, CDR2 SYGVKD. The CDR3 has 15 amino acids. The CDR3 here is CAISEGPQSSYEQYF. In DNA form, the CDR3 reads TGTGCCATCAGTGAGGGCCCACAGAGTTCCTACGAGCAGTACTTC.

This clonotype showed up just once. V usage is TRBV9 and J usage is TRBJ1-2, with D possibly matching TRBD1 (6 bases). The germline CDR1 and CDR2 sequences are SGDLS and YYNGEE. The CDR3 covers 15 residues. V shed 0 bases and J shed 3 bases, with 12 bases lying between them. CDR3 nucleotide sequence: TGTGCCAGCAGCGTAGGTCGGGACACATACTATGGCTACACCTTC. This translates into CASSVGRDTYYGYTF.

This clonotype is medium-sized. The rearrangement uses TRBV6-1 and TRBJ2-5; a weak D match, TRBD1 (5 bases). This CDR3 contains 18 residues. Germline V gene sequence: CDR1 MNHNS, CDR2 SASEGT. With 0 bases removed from V and 5 bases from J, the gap between germline ends came to 22 bases. The CDR3 DNA is TGTGCCAGCAGTGAAGCTCGTGCAGTCAAGGGGATTGGGGAGACCCAGTACTTC. This encodes CASSEARAVKGIGETQYF.

CDR3 residues: CASSQDLQAGDTQYF. In nucleotides, the CDR3 is TGCGCCAGCAGCCAAGATTTGCAGGCGGGAGATACGCAGTATTTT. The chain has TRBV4-3 and TRBJ2-3; the D gene is possibly TRBD2 (5 bases). The CDR3 has 15 residues. Trimming took 0 bases from V and 5 from J, leaving 12 bases between them. Germline CDR1 LGHNA, CDR2 YSLEER.

Sample share makes this clonotype large. This chain connects TRBV29-1 to TRBJ1-3; perhaps TRBD1 as D (6 bases). Between the trimmed V and J ends, which lost 3 bases and 2 bases, there was a span of 11 bases. The CDR3 runs 14 residues. CDR1 SQVTM and CDR2 ANQGSEA come from the germline V gene. CDR3 nucleotides: TGCAGCGTTGACGGGGGCTTGACTGGAAACACCATATATTTT. Residues: CSVDGGLTGNTIYF.

This clonotype has just one count. In nucleotides, the CDR3 is TGTGCCAGCAGTGCCGGAGGGGGGGCCAAACTCCCCTACGAGCAGTACTTC. Encoded protein: CASSAGGGAKLPYEQYF. The chain joins TRBV12-3 or TRBV12-4 to TRBJ2-7; D may be TRBD2 (7 bases). The CDR3 contains 17 residues. Trimming pared 5 bases from V and 2 bases from J, leaving 22 bases between.

This clonotype qualifies as large (0.1 to 1%). The rearrangement joins TRBV29-1 to TRBJ2-3; 8 bases are shared with TRBD2. This CDR3 region has 16 residues. Germline CDR1 is SQVTM and CDR2 is ANQGSEA. V dropped 2 bases and J dropped 4; count of bases not matched to a gene: 11. CDR3 region: CSVERWDGGASDTQYF. The DNA of the CDR3 is TGCAGCGTTGAACGGTGGGACGGGGGGGCCTCAGATACGCAGTATTTT.

The genes are TRBV21-1 and TRBJ2-7; the table's D call, TRBD1, was not checked against the DNA. TRBV21-1 is a pseudogene segment. The CDR3 extends over 14 amino acids. The CDR3 loop is CASSGQTGSYEQYF. In DNA form, the CDR3 reads TGTGCCAGCAGCGGCCAGACAGGCTCCTACGAGCAGTACTTC.

About this clonotype: Mismatch with germline at one junction end may stem from a read error. The V call is TRBV6-2 or TRBV6-3, the J call TRBJ1-1; D is perhaps TRBD1 (5 bases). Germline V gene lookup returns CDR1 MNHEY and CDR2 SVGEGT. The CDR3 covers 14 residues. CDR3 in amino acids: CASRTASMNTDAFF. The CDR3 bases are TGTGCCAGCAGGACAGCGTCCATGAACACTGATGCTTTCTTT.

This clonotype is classed as medium-sized. The rearrangement joins TRBV6-6 to TRBJ1-2; perhaps TRBD1 as D (6 bases). The CDR3 spans 14 residues. The V gene lost 0 bases and the J gene lost 6 bases, with 11 bases spanning the gap. Germline CDR1 reads MNHNY; CDR2 reads SVGAGI (reference sequence). The CDR3 DNA reads TGTGCCAGCAGTTACTCGAACAGGGAGGATGGCTACACCTTC. Translation gives CASSYSNREDGYTF.

With regard to this clonotype: A much larger clone lies a single base off, so this may be a read error. The genes are TRBV5-6 and TRBJ2-2; D possibly corresponds to TRBD1 (5 bases). The CDR3 covers 15 residues. The germline CDR1 and CDR2 sequences are SGHDT and YYEEEE. CDR3 DNA sequence: TGTGCCAGCAGCTTGGGCAGGGTTGCCACCGAGGAGCTGTTTTTT. Translating it yields CASSLGRVATEELFF.